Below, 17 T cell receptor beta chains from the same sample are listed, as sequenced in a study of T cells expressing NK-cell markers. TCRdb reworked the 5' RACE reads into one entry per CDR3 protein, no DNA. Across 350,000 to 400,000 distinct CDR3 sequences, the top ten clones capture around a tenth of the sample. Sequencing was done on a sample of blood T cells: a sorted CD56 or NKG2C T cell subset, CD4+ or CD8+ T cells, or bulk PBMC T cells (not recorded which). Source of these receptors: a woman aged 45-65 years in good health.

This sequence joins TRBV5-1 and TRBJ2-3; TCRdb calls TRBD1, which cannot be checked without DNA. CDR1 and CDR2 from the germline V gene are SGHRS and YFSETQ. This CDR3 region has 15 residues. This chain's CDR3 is CASTFGGFGTDTQYF.

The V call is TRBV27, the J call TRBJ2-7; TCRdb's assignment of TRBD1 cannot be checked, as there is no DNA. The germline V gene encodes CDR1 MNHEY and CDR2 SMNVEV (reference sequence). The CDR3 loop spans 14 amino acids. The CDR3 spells CASSWVQQGGEQYF.

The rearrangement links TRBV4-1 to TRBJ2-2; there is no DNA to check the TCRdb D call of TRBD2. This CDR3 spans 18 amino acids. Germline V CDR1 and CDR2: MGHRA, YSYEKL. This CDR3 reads CASSQAPGGLPGTGELFF.

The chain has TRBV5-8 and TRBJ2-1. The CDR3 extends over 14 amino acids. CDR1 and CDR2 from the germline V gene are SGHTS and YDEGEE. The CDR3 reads CASSLWYPYNEQFF.

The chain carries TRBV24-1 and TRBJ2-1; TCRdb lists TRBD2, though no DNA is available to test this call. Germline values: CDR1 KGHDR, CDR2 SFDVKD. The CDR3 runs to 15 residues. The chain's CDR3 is CATSDLAPGSGKQFF.

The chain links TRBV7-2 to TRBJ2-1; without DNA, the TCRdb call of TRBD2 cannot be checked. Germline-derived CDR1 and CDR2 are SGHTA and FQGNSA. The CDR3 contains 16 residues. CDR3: CASSLKAGSLYNEQFF.

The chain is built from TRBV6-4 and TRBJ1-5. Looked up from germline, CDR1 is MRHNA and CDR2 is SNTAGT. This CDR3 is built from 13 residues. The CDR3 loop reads CASSVDLYQPQHF.

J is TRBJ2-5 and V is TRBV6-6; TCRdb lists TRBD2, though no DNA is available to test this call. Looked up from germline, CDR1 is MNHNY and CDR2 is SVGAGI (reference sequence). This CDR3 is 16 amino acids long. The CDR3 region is CASRDPTSGRVETQYF.

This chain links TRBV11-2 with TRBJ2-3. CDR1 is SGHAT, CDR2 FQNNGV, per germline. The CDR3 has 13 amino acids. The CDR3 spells CASSPRAADTQYF. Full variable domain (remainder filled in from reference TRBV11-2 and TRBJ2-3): EAGVAQSPRYKIIEKRQSVAFWCNPISGHATLYWYQQILGQGPKLLIQFQNNGVVDDSQLPKDRFSAERLKGVDSTLKIQPAKLEDSAVYLCASSPRAADTQYFGPGTRLTVL.

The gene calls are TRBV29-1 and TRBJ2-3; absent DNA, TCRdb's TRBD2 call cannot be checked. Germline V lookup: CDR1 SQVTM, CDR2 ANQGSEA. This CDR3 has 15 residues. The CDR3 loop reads CSAPQLGGLTDTQYF.

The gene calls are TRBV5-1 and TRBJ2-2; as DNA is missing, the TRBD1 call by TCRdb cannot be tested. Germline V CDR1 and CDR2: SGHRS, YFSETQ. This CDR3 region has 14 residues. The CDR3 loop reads CASGRQGTTGELFF. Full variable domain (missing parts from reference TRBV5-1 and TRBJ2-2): KAGVTQTPRYLIKTRGQQVTLSCSPISGHRSVSWYQQTPGQGLQFLFEYFSETQRNKGNFPGRFSGRQFSNSRSEMNVSTLELGDSALYLCASGRQGTTGELFFGEGSRLTVL.

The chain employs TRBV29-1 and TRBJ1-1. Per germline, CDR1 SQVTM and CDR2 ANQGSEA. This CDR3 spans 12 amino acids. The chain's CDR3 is CSVLATTTEAFF. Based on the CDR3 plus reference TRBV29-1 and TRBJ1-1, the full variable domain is SAVISQKPSRDICQRGTSLTIQCQVDSQVTMMFWYRQQPGQSLTLIATANQGSEATYESGFVIDKFPISRPNLTFSTLTVSNMSPEDSSIYLCSVLATTTEAFFGQGTRLTVV.

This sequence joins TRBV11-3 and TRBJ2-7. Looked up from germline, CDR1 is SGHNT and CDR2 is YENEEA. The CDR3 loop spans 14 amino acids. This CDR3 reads CASSSGQSSYEQYF.

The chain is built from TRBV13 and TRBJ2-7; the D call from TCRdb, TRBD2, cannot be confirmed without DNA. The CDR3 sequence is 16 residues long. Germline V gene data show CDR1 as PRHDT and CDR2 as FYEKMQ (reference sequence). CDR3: CASSSRTSGSSYEQYF.

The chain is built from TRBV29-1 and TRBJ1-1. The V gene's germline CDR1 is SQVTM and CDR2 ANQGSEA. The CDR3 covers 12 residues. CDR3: CSVSVQNTEAFF.

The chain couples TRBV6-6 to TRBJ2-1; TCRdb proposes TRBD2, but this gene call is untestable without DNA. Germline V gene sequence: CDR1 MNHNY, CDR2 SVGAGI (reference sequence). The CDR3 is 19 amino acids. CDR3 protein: CASSFQTGTSGLSYNEQFF.

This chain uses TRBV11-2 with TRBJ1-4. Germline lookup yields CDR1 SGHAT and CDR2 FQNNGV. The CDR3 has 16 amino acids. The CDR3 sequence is CASSLGLASPGEKLFF.